This T cell receptor beta chain was retrieved from a study of T-cell reconstitution after alpha-beta-depleted transplantation in children. Study-level results: About two months after transplant, alpha-beta T cells reportedly came from several hundred expanded graft clones.

J was trimmed by 10 bases and V by 7 bases; bases with no gene match: 12. CDR1 and CDR2 (germline): SGHDN, FVKESK. The CDR3 totals 13 residues. Unique molecular identifiers were incorporated during preparation of the TCRbeta library. Using its own MiXCR run on the PCR reads, TCRdb lists one record per CDR3 protein. The sample yields 250,000 to 300,000 distinct CDR3 sequences, over 9% seen once. This clonotype was counted at least ten times. No antigen is known for it. The TCR sequence derives from a boy under three years old with acute myeloid leukemia, due to receive a stem cell transplant. Sequencing used PBMCs, obtained before TCRalphabeta/CD19-depleted stem cell transplant. The rearrangement joins TRBV14 to TRBJ2-7; 8 nucleotides line up with TRBD1. The DNA of the CDR3 is TGTGCCAGCAAGGGAGACAGGGGCCCCGAACAGTACTTC. Translating gives CASKGDRGPEQYF.